This T cell receptor (beta chain) is drawn from a study of T cell responses to AZD1222 COVID-19 vaccine. Assay: immunoSEQ multiplex PCR; the TCRdb copy retains only in-frame clones and omits some. The sample shows about 110,000 clones, roughly 90% of them seen only once. This clone was seen once. The antigen is unknown. Study-wide results and limits: Rises in breadth and depth of Spike-specific TCRs came after two AZD1222 doses. Seropositive AZD1222 recipients at baseline numbered only 6 or 7.

The CDR3 contains 13 residues. The ends were cut back, 0 bases at V and 4 bases at J, with 6 bases in the middle. Germline values: CDR1 KGHSH, CDR2 LQKENI. This TCR was recovered from an adult in good health. The chain has TRBV18 and TRBJ1-1, with D unclear. The material was peripheral blood, obtained on day 0 of AZD1222 vaccination. CDR3 sequence: CASSPPVGTEAFF. The CDR3 DNA is TGTGCCAGCTCACCACCGGTGGGCACTGAAGCTTTCTTT.